This T cell receptor beta chain comes out of a study of shared clonotypes between healthy human individuals. Study summary: Each donor's CD4 naive and CD4 memory cells filled three plates apiece, CD8 naive two, and CD8 memory one.

Profiling relied on immunoSEQ multiplex PCR, and the TCRdb table lists in-frame clones only, not all of them. Counted here are millions of clones, 85% to 95% occurring once; the ten biggest clones make up approximately 1.2%. CD8 cells classed as naive were CD45RO-negative and positively selected for CCR7, excluding terminally differentiated effector memory CD45RA+ cells. The V end was cut by 1 base, the J end by 5 bases, with 16 bases between. Germline V gives CDR1 SGHAT, CDR2 FQNNGV. CDR3 length: 16 amino acids. The rearrangement uses TRBV11-2 and TRBJ2-3; possible D gene TRBD2, 6 bases. Sequenced material: naive CD8+ T cells sorted from blood. This TCR came from a man between 18 and 29 years old in good health. As DNA, the CDR3 is TGTGCCAGCAGCTTAGTAGCTAGCCGGCGGGGAGATACGCAGTATTTT. Translation: CASSLVASRRGDTQYF.